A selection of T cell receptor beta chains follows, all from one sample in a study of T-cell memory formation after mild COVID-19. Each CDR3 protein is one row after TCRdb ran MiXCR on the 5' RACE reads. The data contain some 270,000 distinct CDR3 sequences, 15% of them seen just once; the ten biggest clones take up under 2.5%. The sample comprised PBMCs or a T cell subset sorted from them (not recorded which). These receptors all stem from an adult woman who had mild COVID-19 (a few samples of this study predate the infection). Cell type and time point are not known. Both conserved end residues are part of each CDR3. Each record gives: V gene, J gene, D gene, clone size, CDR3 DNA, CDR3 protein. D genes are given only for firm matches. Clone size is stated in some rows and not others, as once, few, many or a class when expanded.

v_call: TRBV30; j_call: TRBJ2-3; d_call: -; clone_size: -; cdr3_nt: TGTGCCTGGAGTCTCACAGATACGCAGTATTTT; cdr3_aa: CAWSLTDTQYF
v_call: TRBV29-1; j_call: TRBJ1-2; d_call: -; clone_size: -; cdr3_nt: TGCAGCGTTGAAGAAGGGTACCGCTACACCTTC; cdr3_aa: CSVEEGYRYTF
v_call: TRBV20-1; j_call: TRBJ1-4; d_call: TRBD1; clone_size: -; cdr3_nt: TGCAGTGCCCGACAGGGGGCCGGGACTAATGAAAAACTGTTTTTT; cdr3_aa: CSARQGAGTNEKLFF
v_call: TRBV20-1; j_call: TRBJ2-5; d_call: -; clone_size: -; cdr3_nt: TGCAGTGCTAGGTCCCCCCCTTCCTTCCAAGAGACCCAGTACTTC; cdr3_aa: CSARSPPSFQETQYF
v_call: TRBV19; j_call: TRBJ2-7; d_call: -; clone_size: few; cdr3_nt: TGTGCCAGTAGTCGCTGGTTGGGGCCATACGAGCAGTACTTC; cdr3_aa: CASSRWLGPYEQYF
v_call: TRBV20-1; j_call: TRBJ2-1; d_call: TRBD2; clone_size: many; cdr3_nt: TGCAGTGCCCCCCCCCGAAGCGGGGGCTACAATGAGCAGTTCTTC; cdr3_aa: CSAPPRSGGYNEQFF
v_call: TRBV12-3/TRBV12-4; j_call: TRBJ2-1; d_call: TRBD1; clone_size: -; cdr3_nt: TGTGCCAGCAGCTACGGGACAGGCAACAATGAGCAGTTCTTC; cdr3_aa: CASSYGTGNNEQFF
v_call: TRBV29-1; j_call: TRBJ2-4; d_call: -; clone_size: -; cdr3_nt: TGCAGCGTCTCTGGGATTTATGGCAAAAACATTCAGTACTTC; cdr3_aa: CSVSGIYGKNIQYF
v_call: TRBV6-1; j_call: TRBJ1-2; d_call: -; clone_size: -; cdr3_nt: TGTGCCAGCAGTTACAAAACGGGACTCTATGGCTACACCTTC; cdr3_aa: CASSYKTGLYGYTF
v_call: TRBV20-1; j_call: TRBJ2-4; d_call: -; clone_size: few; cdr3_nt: TGCAGTGCTAACCGGGGAGAAGAAAACATTCAGTACTTC; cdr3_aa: CSANRGEENIQYF
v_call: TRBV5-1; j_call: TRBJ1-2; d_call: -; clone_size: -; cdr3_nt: TGCGCCAGCAGCTTGGATGACGCGGGCAACGGCTATGGCTACACCTTC; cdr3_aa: CASSLDDAGNGYGYTF
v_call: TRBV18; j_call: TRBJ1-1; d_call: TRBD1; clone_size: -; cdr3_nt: TGTGCCAGCTCACCGCCCCGACAGGGTGAAGCTTTCTTT; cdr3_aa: CASSPPRQGEAFF
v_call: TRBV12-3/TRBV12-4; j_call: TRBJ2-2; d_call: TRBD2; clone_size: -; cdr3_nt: TGTGCCAGCAGTTTTGGGGGACTAGCGTCCTTCGCCGGGGAGCTGTTTTTT; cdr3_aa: CASSFGGLASFAGELFF
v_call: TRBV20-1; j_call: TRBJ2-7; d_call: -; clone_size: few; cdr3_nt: TGCAGTGCTAGGGACCAGCCTCCAGGAGAGCAGTACTTC; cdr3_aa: CSARDQPPGEQYF
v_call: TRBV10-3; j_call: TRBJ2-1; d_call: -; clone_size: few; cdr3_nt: TGTGCCATCAGTGACCGGAGCTCCTACAATGAGCAGTTCTTC; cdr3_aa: CAISDRSSYNEQFF
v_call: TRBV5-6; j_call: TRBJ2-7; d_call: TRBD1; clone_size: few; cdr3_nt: TGTGCCAGCAGCTTCACAGGGGTAGCCTCCTACGAGCAGTACTTC; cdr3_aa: CASSFTGVASYEQYF
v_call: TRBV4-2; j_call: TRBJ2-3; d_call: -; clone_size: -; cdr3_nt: TGTGCCAGCAGCCAAGAATTAGGTCCAGGGACAGATACGCAGTATTTT; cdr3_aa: CASSQELGPGTDTQYF
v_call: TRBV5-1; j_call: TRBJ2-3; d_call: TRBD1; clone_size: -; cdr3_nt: TGCGCCAGCAGCCAACAGGGGGTCGGCACAGATAAGCAGTATTTT; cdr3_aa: CASSQQGVGTDKQYF
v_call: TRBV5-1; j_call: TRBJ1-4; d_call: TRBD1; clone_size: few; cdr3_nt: TGCGCCAGCAGCGAAGGGACAGCCCTAGATGAAAAACTGTTTTTT; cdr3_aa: CASSEGTALDEKLFF
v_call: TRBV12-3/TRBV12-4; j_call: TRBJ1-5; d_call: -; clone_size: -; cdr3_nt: TGTGCCAGCAGTCCCCAGGGAGGTGGATTAAAGCCCCAGCATTTT; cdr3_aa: CASSPQGGGLKPQHF
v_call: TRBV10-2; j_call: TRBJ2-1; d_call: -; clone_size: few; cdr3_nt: TGCGCCAGCAGTCCCGGGACCACGAGGGGTGAGCAGTTCTTC; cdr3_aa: CASSPGTTRGEQFF